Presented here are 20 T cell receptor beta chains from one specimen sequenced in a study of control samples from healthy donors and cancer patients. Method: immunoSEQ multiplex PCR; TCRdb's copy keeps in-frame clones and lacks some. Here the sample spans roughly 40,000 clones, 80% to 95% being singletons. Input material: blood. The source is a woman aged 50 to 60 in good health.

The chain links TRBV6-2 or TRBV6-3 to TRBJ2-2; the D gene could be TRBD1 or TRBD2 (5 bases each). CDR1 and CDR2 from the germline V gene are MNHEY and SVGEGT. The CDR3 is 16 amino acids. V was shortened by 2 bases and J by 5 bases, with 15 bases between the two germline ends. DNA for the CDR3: TGTGCCAGCAGTTACAGAGGGGTTTCGGGGACCGGGGAGCTGTTTTTT. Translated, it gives CASSYRGVSGTGELFF.

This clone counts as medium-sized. The DNA for the CDR3 is TGTGCCAGCAGTGAAGTTCTGTACTCTGGAAACACCATATATTTT. This sequence encodes CASSEVLYSGNTIYF. J is TRBJ1-3 and V is TRBV6-1, with D unresolved. Germline loops: CDR1 MNHNS, CDR2 SASEGT. The length of the CDR3 is 15 residues. The germline V and J ends were trimmed by 1 base and 0 bases, with 7 bases remaining between them.

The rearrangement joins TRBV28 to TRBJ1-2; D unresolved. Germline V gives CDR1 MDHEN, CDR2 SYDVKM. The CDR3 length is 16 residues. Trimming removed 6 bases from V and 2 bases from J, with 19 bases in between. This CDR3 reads CASRDYGEVWNYGYTF. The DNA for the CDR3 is TGTGCCAGCAGGGATTACGGGGAGGTATGGAACTATGGCTACACCTTC.

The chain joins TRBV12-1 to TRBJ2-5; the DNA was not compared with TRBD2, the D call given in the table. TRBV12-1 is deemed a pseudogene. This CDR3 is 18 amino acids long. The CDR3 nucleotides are TGTGCCAGCAGCTTTGCCCCTAGGCTAGCGGGTGACCTGGAGACCCAGTACTTC. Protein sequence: CASSFAPRLAGDLETQYF.

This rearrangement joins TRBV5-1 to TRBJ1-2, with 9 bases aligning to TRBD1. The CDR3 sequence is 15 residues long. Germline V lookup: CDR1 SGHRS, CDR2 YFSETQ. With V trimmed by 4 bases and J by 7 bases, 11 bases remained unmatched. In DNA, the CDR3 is TGCGCCAGCAGCGAGGGGACAGGGACCTTTGCTGGCTACACCTTC. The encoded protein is CASSEGTGTFAGYTF.

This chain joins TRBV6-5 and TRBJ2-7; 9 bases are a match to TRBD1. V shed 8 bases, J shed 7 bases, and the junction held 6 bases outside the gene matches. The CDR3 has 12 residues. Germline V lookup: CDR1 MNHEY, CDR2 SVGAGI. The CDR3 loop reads CASWNRGREQYF. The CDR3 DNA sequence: TGTGCCAGCTGGAACAGGGGGCGTGAGCAGTACTTC.

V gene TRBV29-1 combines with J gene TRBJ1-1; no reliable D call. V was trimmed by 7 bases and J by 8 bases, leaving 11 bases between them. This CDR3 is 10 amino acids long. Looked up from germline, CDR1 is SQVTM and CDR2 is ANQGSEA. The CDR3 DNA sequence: TGCAGCGCTGCCGATCTCGAAGCTTTCTTT. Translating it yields CSAADLEAFF.

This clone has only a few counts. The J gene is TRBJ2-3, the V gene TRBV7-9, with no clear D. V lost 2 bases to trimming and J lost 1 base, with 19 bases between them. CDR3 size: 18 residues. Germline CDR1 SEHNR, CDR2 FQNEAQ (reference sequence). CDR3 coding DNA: TGTGCCAGCAGCTTACTGAGGCTGACGACCTGGGGCACAGATACGCAGTATTTT. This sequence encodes CASSLLRLTTWGTDTQYF.

The CDR3 DNA is TGTGCCAGCAGTTTAACGACCGACTATAGCAATCAGCCCCAGCATTTT. It yields the protein CASSLTTDYSNQPQHF. The rearrangement uses TRBV27 and TRBJ1-5, with D uncertain. This CDR3 has 16 residues. Germline assignment: CDR1 MNHEY and CDR2 SMNVEV (reference sequence). V lost 2 bases to trimming and J lost 0 bases, with 11 bases between them.

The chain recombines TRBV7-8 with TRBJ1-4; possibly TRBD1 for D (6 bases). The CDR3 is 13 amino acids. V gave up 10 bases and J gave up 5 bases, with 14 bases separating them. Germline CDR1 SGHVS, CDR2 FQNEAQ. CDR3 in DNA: TGTGCCACCATCACAGGGTACAATGAAAAACTGTTTTTT. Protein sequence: CATITGYNEKLFF.

DNA for the CDR3: TGTGCCAGCAGCTTAGACTGGGGGAGGGAGAAGACCCAGTACTTC. This sequence encodes CASSLDWGREKTQYF. This sequence joins TRBV7-2 and TRBJ2-5; 7 bases fit TRBD2. V lost 1 base, J lost 6 bases, and 8 bases stayed unmatched. This CDR3 is 15 amino acids long. The germline gives CDR1 SGHTA, CDR2 FQGNSA.

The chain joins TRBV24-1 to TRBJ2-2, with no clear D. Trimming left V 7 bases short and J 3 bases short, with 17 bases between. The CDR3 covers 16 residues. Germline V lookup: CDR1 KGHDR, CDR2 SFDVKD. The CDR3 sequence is CATSSLDSTYTGELFF. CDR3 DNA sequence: TGTGCCACCAGCTCCCTAGACTCCACTTACACCGGGGAGCTGTTTTTT.

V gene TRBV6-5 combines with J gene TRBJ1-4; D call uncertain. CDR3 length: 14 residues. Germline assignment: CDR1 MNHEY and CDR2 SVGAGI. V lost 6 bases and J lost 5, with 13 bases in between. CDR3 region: CASSRTVLNEKLFF. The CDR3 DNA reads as TGTGCCAGCAGCCGGACGGTTCTAAATGAAAAACTGTTTTTT.

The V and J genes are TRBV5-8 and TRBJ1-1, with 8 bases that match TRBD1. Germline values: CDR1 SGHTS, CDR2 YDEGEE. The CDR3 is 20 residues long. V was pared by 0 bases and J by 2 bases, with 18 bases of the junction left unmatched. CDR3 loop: CASSLDYAGRQGYRNTEAFF. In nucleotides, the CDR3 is TGTGCCAGCAGCTTGGATTACGCGGGCCGACAGGGGTACAGAAACACTGAAGCTTTCTTT.

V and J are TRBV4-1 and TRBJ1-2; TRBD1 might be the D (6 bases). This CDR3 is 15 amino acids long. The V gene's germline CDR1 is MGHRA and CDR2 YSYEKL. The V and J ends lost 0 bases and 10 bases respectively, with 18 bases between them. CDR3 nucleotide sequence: TGCGCCAGCAGCCAAGATCTCCCCGGGACATTCCCCTACACCTTC. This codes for CASSQDLPGTFPYTF.

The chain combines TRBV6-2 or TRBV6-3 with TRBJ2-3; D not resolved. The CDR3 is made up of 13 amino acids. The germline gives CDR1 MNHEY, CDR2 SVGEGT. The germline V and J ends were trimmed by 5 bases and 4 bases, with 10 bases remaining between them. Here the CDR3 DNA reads TGTGCCAGCAGTAACGTGGGCCCAGATACGCAGTATTTT. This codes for CASSNVGPDTQYF.

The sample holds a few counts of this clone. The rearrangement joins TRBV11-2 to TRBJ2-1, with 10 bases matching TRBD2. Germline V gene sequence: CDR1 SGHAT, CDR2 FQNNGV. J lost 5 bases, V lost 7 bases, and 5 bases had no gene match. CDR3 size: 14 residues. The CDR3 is CASTPGLADNEQFF. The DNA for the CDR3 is TGTGCCAGCACCCCCGGACTAGCGGACAATGAGCAGTTCTTC.

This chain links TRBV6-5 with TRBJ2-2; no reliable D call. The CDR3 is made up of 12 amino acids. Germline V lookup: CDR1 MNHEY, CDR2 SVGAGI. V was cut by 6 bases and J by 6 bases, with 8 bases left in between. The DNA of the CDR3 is TGTGCCAGCAGGACGGGTCCCGGGGAGCTGTTTTTT. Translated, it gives CASRTGPGELFF.

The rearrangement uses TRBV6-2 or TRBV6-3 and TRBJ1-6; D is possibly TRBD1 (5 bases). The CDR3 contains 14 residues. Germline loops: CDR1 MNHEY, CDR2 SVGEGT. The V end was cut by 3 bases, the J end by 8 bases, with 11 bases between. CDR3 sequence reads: CASSYPGTYSPLHF. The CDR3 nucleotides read TGTGCCAGCAGTTATCCCGGGACCTATTCACCCCTCCACTTT.

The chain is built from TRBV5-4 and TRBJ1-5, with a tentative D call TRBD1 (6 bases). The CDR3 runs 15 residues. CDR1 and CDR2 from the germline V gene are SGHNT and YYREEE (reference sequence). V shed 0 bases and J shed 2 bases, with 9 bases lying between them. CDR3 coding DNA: TGTGCCAGCAGCTTGGCAGGGGAGGGCAATCAGCCCCAGCATTTT. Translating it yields CASSLAGEGNQPQHF.